Shown below are 17 T cell receptor beta chains from a single sample sequenced in a study of preoperative IRX-2 immunotherapy in early breast cancer. The method was immunoSEQ multiplex PCR; TCRdb's version includes in-frame clones alone and lacks a portion of them. The table includes under 25,000 clones, roughly 95% detected once. Noted treatment: preoperative locoregional IRX-2 cytokine immunotherapy. Material: tumor tissue, obtained after IRX-2 immunotherapy. These receptors were taken from a human donor with breast cancer.

The J gene is TRBJ2-1, the V gene TRBV29-1; tentatively, D is TRBD2 (5 bases). Per germline, CDR1 SQVTM and CDR2 ANQGSEA. V was cut by 4 bases and J by 7 bases, with 11 bases left in between. This CDR3 contains 12 residues. In DNA, the CDR3 is TGCAGCGTTGGACCTCCGGGGAATGAGCAGTTCTTC. Translating gives CSVGPPGNEQFF.

This clone was seen once. DNA of the CDR3: TGTGCCAGCAGTCCGATGGGCAGGGGGAACTATGGCTACACCTTC. Translated, it gives CASSPMGRGNYGYTF. V usage is TRBV6-5 and J usage is TRBJ1-2; 7 nucleotides align to TRBD1. V was pared by 5 bases and J by 2 bases, with 8 bases of the junction left unmatched. This CDR3 region has 15 residues. The germline gives CDR1 MNHEY, CDR2 SVGAGI.

The chain is built from TRBV27 and TRBJ2-7, with 16 bases matching TRBD2. Per the germline V gene, CDR1 is MNHEY and CDR2 is SMNVEV (reference sequence). Trimming cost V 6 bases and J 3 bases; bases outside gene matches: 8. The CDR3 is made up of 17 amino acids. CDR3 sequence: CASRKGLAGGFIYEQYF. Written as DNA, the CDR3 is TGTGCCAGCAGGAAGGGACTAGCGGGGGGGTTCATCTACGAGCAGTACTTC.

J is TRBJ2-1 and V is TRBV5-1; 9 positions agree with TRBD2. The CDR3 runs 14 residues. Germline values: CDR1 SGHRS, CDR2 YFSETQ. V dropped 4 bases and J dropped 4; count of bases not matched to a gene: 3. The CDR3 DNA follows: TGCGCCAGCAGCGGACTAGCGCTTTACAATGAGCAGTTCTTC. This gives the protein CASSGLALYNEQFF.

This chain links TRBV2 with TRBJ2-7; no definite D call. This CDR3 is 12 amino acids long. V was clipped by 9 bases and J by 2 bases, with 11 bases between them. The germline V gene encodes CDR1 SNHLY and CDR2 FYNNEI. CDR3 sequence reads: CARGRIPYEQYF. The DNA of the CDR3 is TGTGCCAGAGGACGGATACCCTACGAGCAGTACTTC.

J is TRBJ1-2 and V is TRBV21-1; the table's D gene call, TRBD1, was not cross checked with the DNA. TRBV21-1 is listed as a pseudogene. The CDR3 length is 13 residues. CDR3 loop: CASITTGENGYTF. DNA for the CDR3: TGTGCCAGCATTACGACAGGGGAAAATGGCTACACCTTC.

The V call is TRBV19, the J call TRBJ1-5; 10 bases match TRBD1. Germline CDR1 reads LNHDA; CDR2 reads SQIVND (reference sequence). There are 19 residues in the CDR3. V trimming: 3 bases; J trimming: 2 bases; junction bases outside the gene matches: 13. The chain's CDR3 is CASSMAPGTGVGGNQPQHF. The CDR3 DNA follows: TGTGCCAGTAGTATGGCCCCCGGGACAGGGGTTGGAGGCAATCAGCCCCAGCATTTT.

The rearrangement links TRBV27 to TRBJ2-7; 8 bases line up with TRBD1. Germline V CDR1 and CDR2: MNHEY, SMNVEV (reference sequence). V trimming: 5 bases; J trimming: 1 base; junction bases outside the gene matches: 4. There are 14 residues in the CDR3. CDR3 nucleotide sequence: TGTGCCAGCAGTCAGGGGGCGGGATCCTACGAGCAGTACTTC. Translated: CASSQGAGSYEQYF.

The chain uses TRBV6-5 and TRBJ1-5; D is undetermined. Per the germline V gene, CDR1 is MNHEY and CDR2 is SVGAGI. The CDR3 loop spans 12 amino acids. Trimming shortened V by 6 bases and J by 5 bases, and 8 bases separated the two germline ends. The DNA of the CDR3 is TGTGCCAGCAGCTCCCCGGATCAGCCCCAGCATTTT. Its translation: CASSSPDQPQHF.

This chain connects TRBV6-5 to TRBJ2-3; D possibly corresponds to TRBD1 (6 bases). Germline loops: CDR1 MNHEY, CDR2 SVGAGI. The CDR3 runs 16 residues. The V end lost 4 bases, the J end lost 2 bases, and 16 bases lay between the germline ends. As DNA, the CDR3 is TGTGCCAGCAGTTTACAGGGAAGAGGGGCCACAGATACGCAGTATTTT. This gives the protein CASSLQGRGATDTQYF.

The gene calls are TRBV6-6 and TRBJ1-3; D ambiguous. Germline CDR1 is MNHNY and CDR2 is SVGAGI (reference sequence). The ends were cut back, 2 bases at V and 0 bases at J, with 8 bases in the middle. The CDR3 totals 15 residues. The CDR3 reads CASSYEADSGNTIYF. The CDR3 DNA reads as TGTGCCAGCAGTTACGAAGCGGACTCTGGAAACACCATATATTTT.

The chain uses TRBV28 and TRBJ1-3; D might be TRBD1 (6 bases). Germline loops: CDR1 MDHEN, CDR2 SYDVKM. V was pared by 8 bases and J by 3 bases, with 14 bases between. CDR3 length equals 14 residues. The CDR3 coding sequence is TGTGCCAGCCTCAACCAGGGGAGTGGAAACACCATATATTTT. It encodes CASLNQGSGNTIYF.

The chain recombines TRBV7-9 with TRBJ2-1; TRBD2 agrees at 10 bases. V lost 6 bases, J lost 6 bases, and 11 bases stayed unmatched. The germline V gene has CDR1 SEHNR and CDR2 FQNEAQ (reference sequence). CDR3 length equals 16 residues. The DNA of the CDR3 is TGTGCCAGCAGGGGATTAAGCGGGGGGGCGGTCAATGAGCAGTTCTTC. Protein: CASRGLSGGAVNEQFF.

This clone was found a few times. The genes are TRBV19 and TRBJ1-6; weak D call: TRBD1 (5 bases). Germline-derived CDR1 and CDR2 are LNHDA and SQIVND (reference sequence). CDR3 size: 17 residues. V lost 5 bases, J lost 8 bases, and 22 bases lay in between. The CDR3 bases are TGTGCCAGTAGTCTCTTTGTTGTGGGCAGGGCAGATTCACCCCTCCACTTT. Protein: CASSLFVVGRADSPLHF. The full variable domain, in which reference TRBV19 and TRBJ1-6 provide the parts outside the CDR3, is DGGITQSPKYLFRKEGQNVTLSCEQNLNHDAMYWYRQDPGQGLRLIYYSQIVNDFQKGDIAEGYSVSREKKESFPLTVTSAQKNPTAFYLCASSLFVVGRADSPLHFGNGTRLTVT.

The chain combines TRBV18 with TRBJ1-1; maybe TRBD1 (6 bases). The germline V gene has CDR1 KGHSH and CDR2 LQKENI. The CDR3 contains 14 residues. V lost 2 bases to trimming and J lost 8 bases, with 15 bases between them. This CDR3 is CASSPRSGALEAFF. The CDR3, as DNA: TGTGCCAGCTCACCAAGATCAGGGGCCCTAGAAGCTTTCTTT.

The J gene is TRBJ1-4, the V gene TRBV6-1; TRBD1 might be the D (5 bases). This CDR3 comprises 14 residues. V lost 5 bases and J 6 bases, leaving 13 bases between the germline ends. Germline CDR1 is MNHNS and CDR2 is SASEGT. CDR3 sequence: CASSRLQTDEKLFF. The CDR3 DNA is TGTGCCAGCAGTCGTCTTCAGACAGATGAAAAACTGTTTTTT.

The chain recombines TRBV23-1 with TRBJ1-4, with D maybe TRBD1 (6 bases). TRBV23-1 is an ORF, with its function uncertain. The CDR3 totals 17 residues. Trimming left V 0 bases short and J 11 bases short, with 22 bases between. The CDR3 region is CASSQSLRTDSEGKLFF. In nucleotides, the CDR3 is TGCGCCAGCAGTCAATCTCTAAGGACAGACAGTGAGGGGAAACTGTTTTTT.